The 10 T cell receptor beta chains in this list originate from one sample, sequenced in a study of identical twins. TCRdb processed the 5' RACE reads anew with MiXCR; each CDR3 protein has one entry. The repertoire includes under 300,000 distinct CDR3 sequences, more than 13% of them detected once, and around 8.9% sits in the top ten. Sample: memory (CD45RO+) T cells sorted from blood. The origin of the receptors is a woman aged 18-29 years in good health.

The chain links TRBV12-3 or TRBV12-4 to TRBJ2-1; the D is unclear. Deletions cut 5 bases from V and 0 bases from J, with 14 bases between. This CDR3 has 16 residues. The CDR3 reads CASSPSTPSSYNEQFF. The CDR3 DNA reads TGTGCCAGCAGTCCATCGACTCCTAGCTCCTACAATGAGCAGTTCTTC.

This sequence joins TRBV10-3 and TRBJ2-5, with 8 positions matching TRBD1. The CDR3 length is 14 residues. From germline, CDR1 is ENHRY and CDR2 SYGVKD. V gave up 4 bases and J gave up 1 base; unmatched junction bases: 2. As DNA, the CDR3 is TGTGCCATCAGTGGACAGGGGACCCAAGAGACCCAGTACTTC. Protein product: CAISGQGTQETQYF.

The chain recombines TRBV15 with TRBJ2-3; D remains unclear. V lost 5 bases and J lost 2, with 11 bases in between. The CDR3 is 14 residues long. CDR1 and CDR2 (germline): LNHNV, YYDKDF (reference sequence). This CDR3 reads CATSRGSPTDTQYF. The DNA of the CDR3 is TGTGCCACCAGCCGAGGCAGCCCCACAGATACGCAGTATTTT. The full variable domain, its missing parts supplied by reference TRBV15 and TRBJ2-3, is DAMVIQNPRYQVTQFGKPVTLSCSQTLNHNVMYWYQQKSSQAPKLLFHYYDKDFNNEADTPDNFQSRRPNTSFCFLDIRSPGLGDTAMYLCATSRGSPTDTQYFGPGTRLTVL.

Only a few counts were recorded for this clonotype. This sequence joins TRBV10-3 and TRBJ2-5, with 8 bases fitting TRBD2. The germline gives CDR1 ENHRY, CDR2 SYGVKD. This CDR3 is 15 amino acids long. The V and J ends lost 3 bases and 5 bases, in that order; junction bases with no gene match: 8. The CDR3 protein is CAISDAGTSGETQYF. The CDR3 DNA reads as TGTGCCATCAGTGATGCCGGGACTAGTGGGGAGACCCAGTACTTC.

This clonotype was seen more than once but under ten times. V gene TRBV19 combines with J gene TRBJ2-3; 9 bases agree with TRBD1. V dropped 7 bases and J dropped 3; count of bases not matched to a gene: 5. The CDR3 covers 14 residues. The germline V gene has CDR1 LNHDA and CDR2 SQIVND (reference sequence). The CDR3: CASMGDRATDTQYF. As DNA, the CDR3 is TGTGCCAGTATGGGGGACAGGGCGACAGATACGCAGTATTTT.

This clonotype was observed a handful of times. The J gene is TRBJ2-5, the V gene TRBV7-2; possible D gene TRBD2, 5 bases. CDR3 length: 15 amino acids. V was trimmed by 0 bases and J by 5 bases, leaving 13 bases between them. Germline V gene data show CDR1 as SGHTA and CDR2 as FQGNSA. CDR3 sequence: CASSLARAQVETQYF. The DNA of the CDR3 is TGTGCCAGCAGCTTAGCGCGGGCGCAGGTGGAGACCCAGTACTTC. The full variable domain, in which reference TRBV7-2 and TRBJ2-5 provide the parts outside the CDR3, is GAGVSQSPSNKVTEKGKDVELRCDPISGHTALYWYRQSLGQGLEFLIYFQGNSAPDKSGLPSDRFSAERTGGSVSTLTIQRTQQEDSAVYLCASSLARAQVETQYFGPGTRLLVL.

The rearrangement links TRBV6-2 or TRBV6-3 to TRBJ2-7; D gene uncertain. Germline V lookup: CDR1 MNHEY, CDR2 SVGEGT. The CDR3 contains 12 residues. V was pared by 2 bases and J by 4 bases, with 6 bases between. The CDR3 here is CASSYAYYEQYF. In nucleotides, the CDR3 is TGTGCCAGCAGTTACGCATATTACGAGCAGTACTTC.

This clonotype was counted ten times or more. The chain carries TRBV5-1 and TRBJ2-1; D is undetermined. The V gene's germline CDR1 is SGHRS and CDR2 YFSETQ. The CDR3 covers 15 residues. Deletions cut 2 bases from V and 2 bases from J, with 11 bases between. The CDR3 here is CASSLVADAYNEQFF. Here the CDR3 DNA reads TGCGCCAGCAGCTTAGTGGCGGACGCCTACAATGAGCAGTTCTTC. Looking up the rest from reference TRBV5-1 and TRBJ2-1 gives the full variable domain: KAGVTQTPRYLIKTRGQQVTLSCSPISGHRSVSWYQQTPGQGLQFLFEYFSETQRNKGNFPGRFSGRQFSNSRSEMNVSTLELGDSALYLCASSLVADAYNEQFFGPGTRLTVL.

The chain employs TRBV4-1 and TRBJ2-7; TRBD2 is a possible D gene (5 bases). V lost 3 bases, J lost 3 bases, and 15 bases lay in between. Germline V lookup: CDR1 MGHRA, CDR2 YSYEKL. The CDR3 totals 15 residues. The CDR3 here is CASSQFGEKDYEQYF. DNA of the CDR3: TGCGCCAGCAGCCAGTTCGGGGAAAAAGACTACGAGCAGTACTTC.

Remarks on this clonotype: The junction shows a germline mismatch at one end, possibly a read error. CDR3 amino acids: CGAIAGGPQTQYF. The CDR3 DNA reads as TGCGGTGCAATAGCGGGGGGGCCTCAGACCCAGTACTTC. The gene calls are TRBV20-1 and TRBJ2-5; 11 bases line up with TRBD2. The CDR3 covers 13 residues. Germline V gene data show CDR1 as DFQATT and CDR2 as SNEGSKA (reference sequence).